Following are 23 T cell receptor beta chains from one sample sequenced in a study of blood T cell repertoires in COVID-19. The table came from immunoSEQ multiplex PCR; TCRdb's copy has only in-frame clones and leaves some out. The top ten hold 18% of the sample, which has some 90,000 clones, 80% to 90% seen once. The sample consisted of peripheral blood. These TCRs come from a woman older than 75 with acute or convalescent COVID-19.

This sequence joins TRBV10-1 and TRBJ2-1, with 9 bases that match TRBD1. The CDR3 is 17 amino acids. CDR1 is WNHNN and CDR2 is SYGVQD in the germline V gene (reference sequence). V was pared by 2 bases and J by 0 bases, with 5 bases of the junction left unmatched. The CDR3 reads CASSEGGGQGSYNEQFF. In DNA form, the CDR3 reads TGCGCCAGCAGTGAGGGAGGGGGACAGGGCTCCTACAATGAGCAGTTCTTC.

The chain recombines TRBV5-6 with TRBJ1-2; possible D gene TRBD1, 5 bases. Trimming took off 0 bases at V and 5 bases at J, with 17 bases between the two ends. This CDR3 has 16 residues. Germline CDR1 and CDR2: SGHDT and YYEEEE. CDR3 nucleotide sequence: TGTGCCAGCAGCTTGGAGGGCAGGGTGTTATGGTATGGCTACACCTTC. Protein product: CASSLEGRVLWYGYTF. Looking up the rest from reference TRBV5-6 and TRBJ1-2 gives the full variable domain: DAGVTQSPTHLIKTRGQQVTLRCSPKSGHDTVSWYQQALGQGPQFIFQYYEEEERQRGNFPDRFSGHQFPNYSSELNVNALLLGDSALYLCASSLEGRVLWYGYTFGSGTRLTVV.

V gene TRBV9 combines with J gene TRBJ2-5; D possibly corresponds to TRBD2 (5 bases). Germline CDR1 is SGDLS and CDR2 is YYNGEE. The CDR3 totals 14 residues. V lost 2 bases, J lost 7 bases, and 15 bases lay in between. In DNA form, the CDR3 reads TGTGCCAGCAGCGTGGATAGTGAGACTACGACCCAGTACTTC. Translation: CASSVDSETTTQYF.

V usage is TRBV24-1 and J usage is TRBJ2-1; D perhaps matches TRBD2 (5 bases). Trimming left V 9 bases short and J 3 bases short, with 11 bases between. CDR1 is KGHDR, CDR2 SFDVKD, per germline. This CDR3 comprises 13 residues. CDR3 sequence reads: CATSGKNYNEQFF. CDR3 sequence (DNA): TGTGCCACCTCCGGGAAGAACTACAATGAGCAGTTCTTC.

The gene calls are TRBV28 and TRBJ2-7; tentatively, D is TRBD1 (5 bases). V was clipped by 2 bases and J by 3 bases, with 14 bases between them. The CDR3 sequence is 15 residues long. CDR1 is MDHEN, CDR2 SYDVKM, per germline. CDR3 region: CASSLSPARVYEQYF. The CDR3 DNA follows: TGTGCCAGCAGTTTAAGTCCGGCCAGGGTCTACGAGCAGTACTTC.

The CDR3 DNA reads TGTGCCAGCAGCTTATATGGGGCCCCTAACGATGAGCAGTTCTTC. Translated, it gives CASSLYGAPNDEQFF. The chain couples TRBV7-3 to TRBJ2-1; D is perhaps TRBD1 (5 bases). CDR1 SGHTA and CDR2 FQGTGA come from the germline V gene. The CDR3 consists of 15 residues. The V end was cut by 2 bases, the J end by 8 bases, with 16 bases between.

The rearrangement uses TRBV5-4 and TRBJ2-5; 13 positions match TRBD2. The CDR3 extends over 16 amino acids. Losses at the gene ends were 3 bases for V and 5 bases for J; bases not matched to a gene: 7. The germline V gene encodes CDR1 SGHNT and CDR2 YYREEE (reference sequence). The CDR3 reads CASSSRTSGGGETQYF. In DNA form, the CDR3 reads TGTGCCAGCAGCTCAAGGACTAGCGGGGGAGGGGAGACCCAGTACTTC.

The V and J genes are TRBV4-1 and TRBJ1-5; 9 positions agree with TRBD1. The CDR3 consists of 16 residues. CDR1 is MGHRA and CDR2 is YSYEKL in the germline V gene. With V trimmed by 2 bases and J by 6 bases, 8 bases remained unmatched. The CDR3 sequence is CASSQSPGTGPQPQHF. Here the CDR3 DNA reads TGCGCCAGCAGCCAATCCCCGGGGACAGGGCCTCAGCCCCAGCATTTT.

The chain links TRBV5-4 to TRBJ2-1; 9 bases align to TRBD2. With 4 bases clipped from V and 4 bases from J, the junction kept 3 bases outside the gene matches. CDR3 size: 14 residues. Germline lookup yields CDR1 SGHNT and CDR2 YYREEE (reference sequence). The CDR3 DNA reads as TGTGCCAGCAGCAGCGGGGGGTTGTACAATGAGCAGTTCTTC. This translates into CASSSGGLYNEQFF.

This chain joins TRBV3-1 (or the pseudogene TRBV3-2) and TRBJ1-3, with 7 bases matching TRBD1. CDR1 and CDR2 from the germline V gene are LGHDT and YNNKEL (reference sequence). After removal of 5 bases from V and 0 bases from J, the junction contained 7 bases not matched to a gene. This CDR3 has 16 amino acids. CDR3 coding DNA: TGTGCCAGCAGCTTCCCGGGACAGAGCTCTGGAAACACCATATATTTT. Encoded protein: CASSFPGQSSGNTIYF.

This sequence joins TRBV9 and TRBJ2-7; 8 nucleotides agree with TRBD2. Trimming at V came to 3 bases and at J to 7 bases, leaving 3 bases not matched to a gene. Germline loops: CDR1 SGDLS, CDR2 YYNGEE. The CDR3 covers 12 residues. CDR3 DNA: TGTGCCAGCAGCGCCGGGACTAGAGAGCAGTACTTC. It encodes CASSAGTREQYF.

The chain links TRBV28 to TRBJ2-3; D ambiguous. The CDR3 spans 15 residues. Trimming stripped 5 bases from V and 2 bases from J, with 14 bases between. Germline V gene lookup returns CDR1 MDHEN and CDR2 SYDVKM. The chain's CDR3 is CASSPNLVFTDTQYF. The CDR3 DNA sequence: TGTGCCAGCAGTCCTAACCTTGTATTCACAGATACGCAGTATTTT.

The CDR3 sequence: CASSLNNPYEQYF. The CDR3 region has the DNA TGCGCCAGCAGCTTGAACAATCCCTACGAGCAGTACTTC. V usage is TRBV5-1 and J usage is TRBJ2-7; D unclear. The ends were cut back, 1 base at V and 2 bases at J, with 7 bases in the middle. CDR1 is SGHRS and CDR2 is YFSETQ in the germline V gene. The CDR3 runs to 13 residues.

The chain couples TRBV29-1 to TRBJ1-4; D not resolved. In germline, CDR1 is SQVTM, CDR2 ANQGSEA. Trimming pared 3 bases from V and 7 bases from J, leaving 9 bases between. This CDR3 spans 12 amino acids. The CDR3 DNA reads TGCAGCGTTGAGAAGGGAGGTGAAAAACTGTTTTTT. Translated: CSVEKGGEKLFF.

The chain combines TRBV7-2 with TRBJ1-2; 7 positions match TRBD1. The CDR3 sequence is 14 residues long. CDR1 is SGHTA and CDR2 is FQGNSA in the germline V gene. The J segment lost 0 bases and the V segment lost 6 bases, leaving 4 bases of the junction unmatched. CDR3 in DNA: TGTGCCAGCAGGCAGGGGGATCCTAACTATGGCTACACCTTC. It yields the protein CASRQGDPNYGYTF.

The CDR3 DNA sequence: TGCGCCAGCAGCTCGGGACAGGGGGCGAGTGGCTACACCTTC. Residues: CASSSGQGASGYTF. The rearrangement joins TRBV5-1 to TRBJ1-2; TRBD1 matches at 12 bases. The CDR3 spans 14 residues. CDR1 is SGHRS and CDR2 is YFSETQ in the germline V gene. The V segment lost 3 bases and the J segment 7 bases; nucleotides outside the gene matches: 4.

This chain connects TRBV3-1 (or the pseudogene TRBV3-2) to TRBJ1-1; 12 bases fit TRBD1. V lost 1 base to trimming and J lost 1 base; unmatched junction nucleotides: 10. CDR3 length: 19 residues. Looked up from germline, CDR1 is LGHDT and CDR2 is YNNKEL (reference sequence). This chain's CDR3 is CASSQVPHAGQGANTEAFF. As DNA, the CDR3 is TGTGCCAGCAGCCAAGTCCCCCACGCGGGACAGGGGGCGAACACTGAAGCTTTCTTT.

This chain joins TRBV10-2 and TRBJ1-1, with 7 bases identical to TRBD1. The V gene end was trimmed by 6 bases and the J gene end by 11 bases; junction bases not matched to a gene: 12. Germline CDR1 is WSHSY and CDR2 is SAAADI. The CDR3 covers 13 residues. CDR3 in DNA: TGCGCCAGCAGGAGCCAGGGGGATACCTTGGCTTTCTTT. Protein product: CASRSQGDTLAFF.

This clone was observed a single time. The J gene is TRBJ2-4, the V gene TRBV4-1, with 11 bases that match TRBD2. V lost 3 bases to trimming and J lost 2 bases; unmatched junction nucleotides: 6. CDR1 is MGHRA and CDR2 is YSYEKL in the germline V gene. This CDR3 region has 17 residues. The chain's CDR3 is CASSQGPSGGTKNIQYF. DNA of the CDR3: TGCGCCAGCAGCCAGGGGCCTAGCGGGGGGACCAAAAACATTCAGTACTTC.

The gene calls are TRBV5-1 and TRBJ2-2; TRBD2 is a possible D gene (5 bases). Trimming cost V 7 bases and J 5 bases, with 15 bases left between them. CDR1 and CDR2 from the germline V gene are SGHRS and YFSETQ. The length of the CDR3 is 14 residues. The CDR3 DNA follows: TGCGCCAGCGGTCGGGCCGGAGGTACCGGGGAGCTGTTTTTT. This encodes CASGRAGGTGELFF.

In this sample, this clone turned up once. The rearrangement uses TRBV24-1 and TRBJ2-3, with 8 bases fitting TRBD2. V lost 9 bases, J lost 6 bases, and 7 bases stayed unmatched. The length of the CDR3 is 13 residues. CDR1 is KGHDR, CDR2 SFDVKD, per germline. CDR3 in amino acids: CATLNRGGDTQYF. The CDR3, as DNA: TGTGCCACCCTTAACCGGGGGGGGGATACGCAGTATTTT.

The rearrangement uses TRBV5-1 and TRBJ2-3; 10 nucleotides line up with TRBD2. The germline gives CDR1 SGHRS, CDR2 YFSETQ. The CDR3 runs 17 residues. With V trimmed by 3 bases and J by 0 bases, 7 bases remained unmatched. CDR3 nucleotides: TGCGCCAGCAGCTCTAGCGGGGGCCCCGTTAGCACAGATACGCAGTATTTT. Translating gives CASSSSGGPVSTDTQYF.

This clone was detected only a few times. V gene TRBV18 combines with J gene TRBJ1-1, with a weak D call TRBD1 (6 bases). Germline V CDR1 and CDR2: KGHSH, LQKENI. V lost 6 bases, J lost 0 bases, and 11 bases lay in between. The CDR3 sequence is 14 residues long. The CDR3 coding sequence is TGTGCCAGCTCGTCAGGGGTTCTGAACACTGAAGCTTTCTTT. Its translation is CASSSGVLNTEAFF.